This T cell receptor beta chain appears in the sequencing data of a study of blood T cell repertoires in COVID-19. Turning to the study itself: From T cells, B-cell-depleted T cells, or PBMCs came the material, which was cDNA or gDNA.

This clone was seen a single time. TCRdb's table, derived via immunoSEQ multiplex PCR, lists solely in-frame clones and lacks some. The repertoire holds about 210,000 clones, with roughly 78% as singletons. Trimming shortened V by 5 bases and J by 12 bases, and 17 bases separated the two germline ends. Germline V gene data show CDR1 as LNHDA and CDR2 as SQIVND (reference sequence). This CDR3 region has 13 residues. The chain joins TRBV19 to TRBJ2-1; a weak D match, TRBD2 (6 bases). The receptor's source is a middle-aged woman with acute or convalescent COVID-19. Sequencing was carried out using peripheral blood. CDR3 in DNA: TGTGCCAGTAGTCACAGGAGGGACGGCCTGCAGTTCTTC. The encoded protein is CASSHRRDGLQFF.